This T cell receptor beta chain came from a study of cytomegalovirus exposure and HLA in healthy donors. Vbeta (60) and Jbeta (13) primers were used in the PCR. Assay: immunoSEQ multiplex PCR; the TCRdb copy retains only in-frame clones and omits some. This sample has about 100,000 clones, with about 81% found just once. This clone was found a few times. The length of the CDR3 is 18 residues. Germline V gene sequence: CDR1 KGHSH, CDR2 LQKENI. V gave up 3 bases and J gave up 0 bases; unmatched junction bases: 11. V and J are TRBV18 and TRBJ1-5, with 7 bases identical to TRBD1. This sequence originates from a man between 35 and 55 years old in good health and CMV-seropositive. Sequenced: PBMCs. The CDR3 sequence is CASSPTGRGMSSNQPQHF. CDR3 nucleotide sequence: TGTGCCAGCTCACCGACAGGGCGCGGGATGAGTAGCAATCAGCCCCAGCATTTT.